These T cell receptor beta chains were read from a single sample in a study of T cells in tuberculosis. Data came from immunoSEQ multiplex PCR; TCRdb stores just in-frame clones and leaves some out. The sample yields approximately 46,000 clones, nearly 95% seen once. Sample: PBMCs, taken at tuberculosis diagnosis. These receptors all come from an adult with tuberculosis. The CDR3 runs from the conserved cysteine through the conserved F or W. The D gene is left open where the match is weak. Rows may omit the clone size; those that give it use once, few, many or a size class.

clone size: -; J gene: TRBJ2-1; D gene: -; V gene: TRBV7-6; CDR3 protein: CASSLGGGGSAQYNEQFF; CDR3 DNA: TGTGCCAGCAGCTTAGGAGGGGGGGGTTCAGCACAATACAATGAGCAGTTCTTC
clone size: -; J gene: TRBJ2-1; D gene: -; V gene: TRBV7-2; CDR3 protein: CASSLRAEGNEQFF; CDR3 DNA: TGTGCCAGCAGCTTGAGGGCCGAGGGCAATGAGCAGTTCTTC
clone size: -; J gene: TRBJ2-6; D gene: -; V gene: TRBV30; CDR3 protein: CAFSRTAHSGANVLTF; CDR3 DNA: TGTGCCTTCTCGAGGACAGCACACTCTGGGGCCAACGTCCTGACTTTC
clone size: -; J gene: TRBJ1-1; D gene: -; V gene: TRBV30; CDR3 protein: CAWSVQGNTEAFF; CDR3 DNA: TGTGCCTGGAGTGTCCAGGGGAACACTGAAGCTTTCTTT
clone size: -; J gene: TRBJ2-2; D gene: -; V gene: TRBV5-6; CDR3 protein: CASSLAGSNTGELFF; CDR3 DNA: TGTGCCAGCAGCTTGGCGGGATCGAACACCGGGGAGCTGTTTTTT
clone size: -; J gene: TRBJ2-7; D gene: -; V gene: TRBV5-1; CDR3 protein: CASSFSGSYEQYF; CDR3 DNA: TGCGCCAGCAGCTTTAGTGGCTCCTACGAGCAGTACTTC
clone size: -; J gene: TRBJ2-5; D gene: -; V gene: TRBV7-7; CDR3 protein: CASSEGTHQETQYF; CDR3 DNA: TGTGCTAGCAGCGAAGGGACACACCAAGAGACCCAGTACTTC
clone size: -; J gene: TRBJ1-2; D gene: TRBD1; V gene: TRBV29-1; CDR3 protein: CSVDRDRGSYGYTF; CDR3 DNA: TGCAGCGTCGACCGGGACAGGGGATCCTATGGCTACACCTTC
clone size: -; J gene: TRBJ2-7; D gene: TRBD2; V gene: TRBV7-2; CDR3 protein: CASTATSGPYEQYF; CDR3 DNA: TGTGCCAGCACTGCGACTAGCGGACCTTACGAGCAGTACTTC
clone size: -; J gene: TRBJ2-7; D gene: TRBD2; V gene: TRBV7-9; CDR3 protein: CASSLRLAGEQYF; CDR3 DNA: TGTGCCAGCAGCTTGAGACTAGCGGGGGAGCAGTACTTC
clone size: -; J gene: TRBJ2-1; D gene: -; V gene: TRBV5-5; CDR3 protein: CASSPWQGMSSYNEQFF; CDR3 DNA: TGTGCTTCCTCCCCTTGGCAGGGGATGAGCTCCTACAATGAGCAGTTCTTC
clone size: -; J gene: TRBJ2-1; D gene: -; V gene: TRBV12-5; CDR3 protein: CASVGMGGVHNEQFF; CDR3 DNA: TGTGCTAGTGTCGGTATGGGGGGAGTACACAATGAGCAGTTCTTC
clone size: few; J gene: TRBJ1-3; D gene: TRBD1; V gene: TRBV7-3; CDR3 protein: CASSSTGASGNTIYF; CDR3 DNA: TGTGCCAGCAGCTCAACAGGGGCCTCTGGAAACACCATATATTTT
clone size: -; J gene: TRBJ1-2; D gene: -; V gene: TRBV6-6; CDR3 protein: CASRPRTAADNYGYTF; CDR3 DNA: TGTGCCAGCAGACCAAGGACAGCGGCCGACAACTATGGCTACACCTTC
clone size: once; J gene: TRBJ1-2; D gene: -; V gene: TRBV6-1; CDR3 protein: CASSVTGARGYTF; CDR3 DNA: TGTGCCAGCAGTGTGACAGGAGCTCGCGGCTACACCTTC
clone size: -; J gene: TRBJ1-2; D gene: TRBD1; V gene: TRBV7-8; CDR3 protein: CASSLLGQGIYGYTF; CDR3 DNA: TGTGCCAGCAGCTTGCTCGGACAGGGGATCTATGGCTACACCTTC
clone size: -; J gene: TRBJ1-2; D gene: TRBD1; V gene: TRBV5-6; CDR3 protein: CASSLERGTGLSGYTF; CDR3 DNA: TGTGCCAGCAGCTTGGAAAGGGGGACAGGGTTATCTGGCTACACCTTC
clone size: -; J gene: TRBJ2-7; D gene: -; V gene: TRBV5-5; CDR3 protein: CASSQLPGLSLYEQYF; CDR3 DNA: TGTGCCAGCAGCCAATTACCGGGACTCTCCCTCTACGAGCAGTACTTC
clone size: -; J gene: TRBJ2-2; D gene: -; V gene: TRBV7-8; CDR3 protein: CASSFVQRELFF; CDR3 DNA: TGTGCCAGCAGCTTCGTACAGCGGGAGCTGTTTTTT
clone size: -; J gene: TRBJ1-1; D gene: -; V gene: TRBV18; CDR3 protein: CASSPELRNTEAFF; CDR3 DNA: TGTGCCAGCTCACCAGAGTTGAGAAACACTGAAGCTTTCTTT
clone size: -; J gene: TRBJ1-3; D gene: TRBD1; V gene: TRBV19; CDR3 protein: CASGTDSGNTIYF; CDR3 DNA: TGTGCCAGCGGGACAGACTCTGGAAACACCATATATTTT
clone size: once; J gene: TRBJ2-6; D gene: -; V gene: TRBV25-1; CDR3 protein: CASSEGQGDGANVLTF; CDR3 DNA: TGTGCCAGCAGTGAAGGGCAGGGTGACGGGGCCAACGTCCTGACTTTC
clone size: -; J gene: TRBJ2-7; D gene: -; V gene: TRBV5-5; CDR3 protein: CASSLGTQLEQYF; CDR3 DNA: TGTGCCAGCAGCTTGGGAACCCAACTCGAGCAGTACTTC
clone size: -; J gene: TRBJ2-7; D gene: -; V gene: TRBV20-1; CDR3 protein: CSARLTGEQYF; CDR3 DNA: TGCAGTGCTAGATTGACAGGAGAGCAGTACTTC
clone size: -; J gene: TRBJ2-1; D gene: TRBD2; V gene: TRBV11-2; CDR3 protein: CASSPTSGYNEQFF; CDR3 DNA: TGTGCCAGCAGCCCGACTAGCGGGTACAATGAGCAGTTCTTC
clone size: -; J gene: TRBJ2-7; D gene: TRBD2; V gene: TRBV18; CDR3 protein: CASSRTLSGALQPGEQYF; CDR3 DNA: TGTGCCAGCTCCCGTACCCTTAGCGGGGCCCTTCAACCGGGCGAGCAGTACTTC
clone size: -; J gene: TRBJ2-1; D gene: -; V gene: TRBV5-5; CDR3 protein: CASSFPADEQFF; CDR3 DNA: TGTGCCAGCAGCTTCCCGGCGGATGAGCAGTTCTTC
clone size: -; J gene: TRBJ1-2; D gene: -; V gene: TRBV5-4; CDR3 protein: CASSLGRGLNYGYTF; CDR3 DNA: TGTGCCAGCAGCTTGGGTAGGGGTCTCAACTATGGCTACACCTTC
clone size: -; J gene: TRBJ2-1; D gene: TRBD2; V gene: TRBV15; CDR3 protein: CATSVGLGLSYNEQFF; CDR3 DNA: TGTGCCACCAGCGTTGGACTAGGGCTCTCCTACAATGAGCAGTTCTTC
clone size: -; J gene: TRBJ2-7; D gene: -; V gene: TRBV6-5; CDR3 protein: CASSYRSGPGYEQYF; CDR3 DNA: TGTGCCAGCAGTTATCGAAGCGGCCCCGGGTACGAGCAGTACTTC
clone size: -; J gene: TRBJ2-5; D gene: -; V gene: TRBV28; CDR3 protein: CASSFMEGPGVETQYF; CDR3 DNA: TGTGCCAGCAGTTTCATGGAGGGCCCCGGTGTAGAGACCCAGTACTTC
clone size: -; J gene: TRBJ1-2; D gene: -; V gene: TRBV28; CDR3 protein: CASSLSQYGYTF; CDR3 DNA: TGTGCCAGCAGTTTATCGCAGTATGGCTACACCTTC
clone size: -; J gene: TRBJ2-3; D gene: TRBD2; V gene: TRBV6-1; CDR3 protein: CASRGTSYSTDTQYF; CDR3 DNA: TGTGCCAGCAGGGGGACTAGCTATAGCACAGATACGCAGTATTTT
clone size: -; J gene: TRBJ1-4; D gene: TRBD1; V gene: TRBV28; CDR3 protein: CASSLLRTGGGGKLFF; CDR3 DNA: TGTGCCAGCAGTTTATTACGGACAGGGGGCGGAGGAAAACTGTTTTTT
clone size: -; J gene: TRBJ2-7; D gene: -; V gene: TRBV5-5; CDR3 protein: CASSLRDFSYEQYF; CDR3 DNA: TGTGCCAGCAGCTTGCGGGATTTCTCCTACGAGCAGTACTTC
clone size: -; J gene: TRBJ2-7; D gene: TRBD2; V gene: TRBV4-1; CDR3 protein: CASSQEGGGLAGRFEQYF; CDR3 DNA: TGCGCCAGCAGCCAAGAAGGCGGAGGACTAGCGGGAAGGTTCGAGCAGTACTTC
clone size: -; J gene: TRBJ1-2; D gene: -; V gene: TRBV25-1; CDR3 protein: CASSEWGANYGYTF; CDR3 DNA: TGTGCCAGCAGTGAATGGGGGGCTAACTATGGCTACACCTTC
clone size: -; J gene: TRBJ1-1; D gene: -; V gene: TRBV9; CDR3 protein: CASSTQGRTEAFF; CDR3 DNA: TGTGCCAGCAGCACCCAGGGCCGCACTGAAGCTTTCTTT
clone size: -; J gene: TRBJ1-2; D gene: -; V gene: TRBV6-5; CDR3 protein: CASSYTAGYGYTF; CDR3 DNA: TGTGCCAGCAGTTACACTGCCGGCTATGGCTACACCTTC
clone size: -; J gene: TRBJ1-4; D gene: TRBD1; V gene: TRBV6-6; CDR3 protein: CASSDRGEKLFF; CDR3 DNA: TGTGCCAGCAGTGACAGGGGTGAAAAACTGTTTTTT
clone size: -; J gene: TRBJ2-2; D gene: -; V gene: TRBV7-2; CDR3 protein: CASSSFRNTGELFF; CDR3 DNA: TGTGCCAGCAGCTCCTTCAGGAACACCGGGGAGCTGTTTTTT
clone size: once; J gene: TRBJ2-7; D gene: -; V gene: TRBV6-6; CDR3 protein: CASSRGSYEQYF; CDR3 DNA: TGTGCCAGCAGTAGGGGCTCCTACGAGCAGTACTTC
clone size: -; J gene: TRBJ1-1; D gene: TRBD1; V gene: TRBV5-4; CDR3 protein: CATRTGQRNTEAFF; CDR3 DNA: TGTGCCACCCGAACGGGACAGCGAAACACTGAAGCTTTCTTT
clone size: -; J gene: TRBJ1-5; D gene: -; V gene: TRBV7-8; CDR3 protein: CASSRDSSNQPQHF; CDR3 DNA: TGTGCCAGCAGCCGCGACAGTAGCAATCAGCCCCAGCATTTT
clone size: -; J gene: TRBJ2-7; D gene: TRBD2; V gene: TRBV28; CDR3 protein: CASSLIAGGIEQYF; CDR3 DNA: TGTGCCAGCAGTTTGATAGCGGGAGGGATAGAGCAGTACTTC
clone size: -; J gene: TRBJ2-7; D gene: -; V gene: TRBV27; CDR3 protein: CASRPNRVPSYEQYF; CDR3 DNA: TGTGCCAGCAGACCTAACAGGGTTCCCTCCTACGAGCAGTACTTC
clone size: -; J gene: TRBJ1-1; D gene: -; V gene: TRBV12-5; CDR3 protein: CASGLSWQNTEAFF; CDR3 DNA: TGTGCTAGTGGTTTAAGTTGGCAAAACACTGAAGCTTTCTTT
clone size: -; J gene: TRBJ1-2; D gene: -; V gene: TRBV29-1; CDR3 protein: CSVEIGQGLQDTF; CDR3 DNA: TGCAGCGTTGAAATTGGGCAGGGGTTACAGGACACCTTC
clone size: -; J gene: TRBJ2-3; D gene: TRBD2; V gene: TRBV7-8; CDR3 protein: CASSLARTSGSTDTQYF; CDR3 DNA: TGTGCCAGCAGCTTAGCGCGGACTAGCGGTTCCACAGATACGCAGTATTTT
clone size: -; J gene: TRBJ1-1; D gene: TRBD1; V gene: TRBV30; CDR3 protein: CAWSKGQGVGTEAFF; CDR3 DNA: TGTGCCTGGAGCAAGGGACAGGGGGTAGGTACTGAAGCTTTCTTT
clone size: -; J gene: TRBJ1-1; D gene: -; V gene: TRBV28; CDR3 protein: CASRKTLQGMNTEAFF; CDR3 DNA: TGTGCCAGCAGGAAAACCCTACAGGGAATGAACACTGAAGCTTTCTTT
clone size: -; J gene: TRBJ1-2; D gene: -; V gene: TRBV30; CDR3 protein: CAWSPRPGTENYGYTF; CDR3 DNA: TGTGCCTGGAGTCCACGACCGGGGACTGAGAACTATGGCTACACCTTC
clone size: -; J gene: TRBJ2-3; D gene: -; V gene: TRBV27; CDR3 protein: CASSFSGGGTQYF; CDR3 DNA: TGTGCCAGCAGTTTTTCGGGAGGGGGCACGCAGTATTTT
clone size: -; J gene: TRBJ2-1; D gene: TRBD2; V gene: TRBV28; CDR3 protein: CASLSQHPGTSFNEQFF; CDR3 DNA: TGTGCCAGTCTCAGCCAACATCCCGGGACTAGCTTCAATGAGCAGTTCTTC
clone size: -; J gene: TRBJ1-2; D gene: -; V gene: TRBV6-5; CDR3 protein: CATESNYGYTF; CDR3 DNA: TGTGCCACCGAGTCTAACTATGGCTACACCTTC
clone size: -; J gene: TRBJ2-3; D gene: TRBD2; V gene: TRBV14; CDR3 protein: CASRIAGGADTQYF; CDR3 DNA: TGTGCCAGCAGGATTGCTGGGGGGGCAGATACGCAGTATTTT
clone size: -; J gene: TRBJ2-1; D gene: -; V gene: TRBV9; CDR3 protein: CASSVVGGPPNEQFF; CDR3 DNA: TGTGCCAGCAGCGTAGTCGGTGGTCCCCCCAATGAGCAGTTCTTC
clone size: -; J gene: TRBJ1-2; D gene: TRBD1; V gene: TRBV19; CDR3 protein: CASMASGTGTYGYTF; CDR3 DNA: TGTGCCAGTATGGCGTCCGGGACAGGGACCTATGGCTACACCTTC